What follows describes a single TCR beta chain. Its antigen is unknown. These data originate in a study of T cells expressing NK-cell markers. Whole-study context: It was sorted CD3+CD56+NKG2C+, CD3+CD56+NKG2C- and CD3+CD56-NKG2C+ T cells that supplied the TCR beta repertoires. Eight donors were sequenced, of whom seven were HCMV-seropositive, while the remaining one was HCMV-seronegative. Study-wide findings and caveats: In a handful of donors, dominant clonotypes made up about 28.3-65% of CD3+CD56-NKG2C+ cells.

Germline V gene data show CDR1 as MGHDK and CDR2 as SYGVNS. The CDR3 is 16 residues long. A 5'RACE template switching approach incorporating UMIs was used to make TCR beta cDNA. For each CDR3 protein, TCRdb gives one entry from its re-call of the 5' RACE reads, without DNA. The clone table shows 120,000 to 150,000 distinct CDR3 sequences, with the ten largest holding roughly 12%. What was sequenced was blood T cells: a sorted CD56 or NKG2C T cell subset, CD4+ or CD8+ T cells, or bulk PBMC T cells (not recorded which). The TCR comes from a man between 18 and 35 years old in good health. The chain has TRBV25-1 and TRBJ2-1; TCRdb gives TRBD1 as the D gene, but with no DNA this cannot be confirmed. CDR3 loop: CASSGPGTGAYNEQFF.